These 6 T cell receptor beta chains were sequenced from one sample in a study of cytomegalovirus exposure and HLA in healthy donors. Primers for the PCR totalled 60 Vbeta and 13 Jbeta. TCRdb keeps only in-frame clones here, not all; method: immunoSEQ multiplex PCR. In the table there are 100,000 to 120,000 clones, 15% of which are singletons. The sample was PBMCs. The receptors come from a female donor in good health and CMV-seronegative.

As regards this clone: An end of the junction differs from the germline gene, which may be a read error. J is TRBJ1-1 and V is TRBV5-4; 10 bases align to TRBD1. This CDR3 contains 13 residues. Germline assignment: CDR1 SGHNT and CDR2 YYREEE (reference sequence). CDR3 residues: CASSPQTGGLLLF. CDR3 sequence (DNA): TGTGCCAGCAGCCCCCAGACAGGGGGCCTCCTCCTCTTT.

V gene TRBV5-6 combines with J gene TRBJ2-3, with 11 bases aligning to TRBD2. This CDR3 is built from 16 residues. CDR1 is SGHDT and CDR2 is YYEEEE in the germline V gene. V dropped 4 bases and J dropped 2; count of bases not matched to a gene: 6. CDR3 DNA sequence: TGTGCCAGCAGCCTGAGGACTAGCGGGTCCACAGATACGCAGTATTTT. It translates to CASSLRTSGSTDTQYF.

CDR3 sequence: CASSQGDRASDTQYF. CDR3 sequence (DNA): TGCGCCAGCAGCCAAGGGGACAGGGCATCGGATACGCAGTATTTT. The genes are TRBV4-1 and TRBJ2-3; 9 bases line up with TRBD1. The CDR3 contains 15 residues. With V trimmed by 1 base and J by 6 bases, 5 bases remained unmatched. CDR1 and CDR2 (germline): MGHRA, YSYEKL.

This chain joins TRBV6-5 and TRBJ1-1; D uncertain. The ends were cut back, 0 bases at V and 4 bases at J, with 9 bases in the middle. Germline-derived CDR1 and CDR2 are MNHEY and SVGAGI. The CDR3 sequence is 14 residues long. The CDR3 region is CASSYSSGFTEAFF. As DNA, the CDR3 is TGTGCCAGCAGTTACTCGTCGGGGTTCACTGAAGCTTTCTTT.

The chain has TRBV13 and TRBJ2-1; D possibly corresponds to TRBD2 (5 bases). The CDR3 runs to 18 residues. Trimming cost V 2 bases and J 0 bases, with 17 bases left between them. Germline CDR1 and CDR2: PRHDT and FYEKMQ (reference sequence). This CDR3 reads CASSLNSSARSSYNEQFF. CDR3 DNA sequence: TGTGCCAGCAGCTTAAACAGTAGCGCCAGGAGCTCCTACAATGAGCAGTTCTTC.

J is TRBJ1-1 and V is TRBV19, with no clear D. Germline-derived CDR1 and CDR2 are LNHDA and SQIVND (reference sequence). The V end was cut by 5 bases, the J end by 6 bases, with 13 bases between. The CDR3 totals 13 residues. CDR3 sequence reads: CASSGPLVAEAFF. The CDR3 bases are TGTGCCAGTAGTGGCCCTTTGGTCGCTGAAGCTTTCTTT.